This TCR beta chain came from a study of shared clonotypes between healthy human individuals (dated by TCRdb to the early 2020s). Concerning the study at large: The cohort included three men and a couple of women between 18 and 49 years of age. Per donor, three plates each were used for CD4 naive and CD4 memory, two for CD8 naive, and one for CD8 memory. The study deeply sequenced blood TCR repertoires of 5 or 6 healthy adults to estimate repertoire size and the extent of clonotype sharing between individuals. Libraries were prepared and TCR repertoires were sequenced by different laboratories using diverse techniques, in order to increase sequencing depth and limit assay-specific biases. Per donor, leukapheresis produced somewhere between about 0.94 and 10 billion PBMCs.

Using the deep immunoSEQ assay, TCR CDR3 regions were amplified from genomic DNA by multiplex PCR. Extracted genomic DNA from each cell subset was distributed evenly across all wells of several immunoSEQ 96-well plates, and each plate was treated as a replicate. For sorted subsets, approximately 190 ng of genomic DNA, equivalent to around 29,000 T cell genomes, went into each replicate PCR. Purified libraries were measured with a Qubit 3.0 fluorometer, size-checked on a Bioanalyzer 2100, and measured again with the KAPA Library Quantification kit. Each immunoSEQ 96-well plate was sequenced on its own single-read 150-cycle Illumina NextSeq 550 flow cell. Per the authors' processing: The immunoSEQ output contained only junctional sequences without quality scores, so filtering could not match that applied to full-length reads. To assign V/J genes and CDR3, sequences were annotated against IMGT germline references using PyIR, a Python wrapper for IgBLAST v1.9. Reads with weak V/J assignments (E-value above 1e-6), missing CDR3, stop codons, out-of-frame junctions, or ambiguous translated residues were removed. V3J clonotypes were defined as sequences sharing the same inferred V gene, J gene, and CDR3 amino acid sequence. Percentage overlap between repertoires was calculated by dividing the number of shared unique clonotypes by the size of the smaller repertoire. Three approaches were used to assess repertoire richness: RTK rarefaction, the Chao1 estimator, and Recon v2.1 estimates of unobserved clonotypes. Generation probabilities were computed with OLGA for all TCRbeta clonotypes obtained by the gDNA method from several donors. TCRdb took over this immuneACCESS table, retaining in-frame rearrangements with V and J assigned. Such tables are incomplete; in checked studies, under half of the missing clones stem from an unresolved V gene, and the remainder is unexplained. The V and J calls and clone size were taken over from that table, and D and trimming were inferred from the DNA. The table for this sample lists some 2,400,000 clones; more than 90% of them were counted only once. More than 0.1% of the sample lies in the top ten.

The donors were healthy, HIV-negative adults who had no recently reported acute infections or vaccinations. All donors were Caucasian adults living in Nashville, Tennessee, USA. Magnetic negative selection was used to enrich CD4+ T cells, after which naive cells were positively selected on CD45RA and the negative fraction became the memory subset. Blood was obtained by leukapheresis, after which PBMCs were separated by Ficoll-Histopaque density gradient centrifugation and cryopreserved in liquid nitrogen vapor phase. Purity and quantity of every magnetically sorted T cell population were checked by analytical flow cytometry. Each sorted fraction had its genomic DNA isolated and then quantified by UV absorbance on a Nanodrop 2000c. Overall results and qualifications from the work: Naive subsets generally had larger estimated clonotype richness than memory subsets did. Compared with non-shared clonotypes, the clonotypes found in all four sorted-subset donors had higher generation probabilities. Sharing across a handful of donors was observed for about 5% of naive CD4, 3% to 4% of naive CD8, 2% to 2.5% of memory CD4, and around 0.4% of memory CD8 clonotypes. Pairwise subsampling led to the expectation that sequencing depth would affect the degree of clonotype sharing among donors. The genetic and exposure-history diversity represented was limited by the small number of donors. Rarefaction of sorted-subset datasets indicated incomplete sequencing despite the large sequencing depth. Sampling was restricted to blood, and TCR repertoires in tissue are likely to differ from TCR repertoires in blood.

The germline ends are 25 bases apart after V is trimmed by 6 bases and J by 2 bases. There are 18 amino acids in the CDR3, from cysteine to phenylalanine inclusive. The DNA shown is the 54-base CDR3, in frame from base 1. CDR1 is given as SQVTM and CDR2 as ANQGSEA, both from the germline V gene. Of note for this clone: Which antigen it targets is not known. Qualities for individual bases were not recorded, and no much larger clone is one base off.

Here the chain combines TRBV29-1 and TRBJ1-4; perhaps TRBD1 is the D gene, with 5 bases matching. Sequencing was performed on naive CD4+ T cells sorted from blood. Reading the label with the study, this specimen's cell subset or site is: CD45RA+ positively selected. The receptor was derived from a young man in good health. The CDR3 sequence is CSVSLTRPQGATNEKLFF. Here is the DNA: TGCAGCGTATCATTGACCCGGCCCCAGGGTGCGACTAATGAAAAACTGTTTTTT.